The 5 T cell receptor beta chains listed next were all sequenced from one sample in a study of blood T cell repertoires in COVID-19. Only in-frame clones appear in the TCRdb table, and some are missing; sequencing was by immunoSEQ multiplex PCR. The profile covers approximately 260,000 clones, with under 90% appearing a single time and less than 2% taken by the ten largest. The specimen sequenced was PBMCs or T cells enriched from blood (not recorded which). Receptors were obtained from a woman between 55 and 75 years old who had recovered from COVID-19.

The chain links TRBV18 to TRBJ1-2, with D hard to call. The CDR3 sequence is 14 residues long. Germline assignment: CDR1 KGHSH and CDR2 LQKENI. V lost 3 bases, J lost 2 bases, and 10 bases lay in between. CDR3 bases: TGTGCCAGCTCACCGACACCTAAAAACTATGGCTACACCTTC. Translation gives CASSPTPKNYGYTF.

The chain recombines TRBV9 with TRBJ1-2; the D is unclear. CDR3 length: 14 residues. V lost 2 bases and J 4 bases, leaving 12 bases between the germline ends. Germline CDR1 and CDR2: SGDLS and YYNGEE. CDR3 nucleotide sequence: TGTGCCAGCAGCGTTCCAGGCTACAGCTATGGCTACACCTTC. Amino acids: CASSVPGYSYGYTF.

The V call is TRBV7-3, the J call TRBJ1-1; D gene uncertain. CDR1 SGHTA and CDR2 FQGTGA come from the germline V gene. With 2 bases removed from V and 1 base from J, the gap between germline ends came to 14 bases. The CDR3 runs 16 residues. The CDR3 sequence: CASSLERRSANTEAFF. DNA of the CDR3: TGTGCCAGCAGCTTAGAGCGACGAAGCGCGAACACTGAAGCTTTCTTT. The whole variable domain, filled in from reference TRBV7-3 and TRBJ1-1, reads GAGVSQTPSNKVTEKGKYVELRCDPISGHTALYWYRQSLGQGPEFLIYFQGTGAADDSGLPNDRFFAVRPEGSVSTLKIQRTERGDSAVYLCASSLERRSANTEAFFGQGTRLTVV.

In DNA, the CDR3 is TGCGCCAGCAGCCAACAACCAAGGACAGCTAATGAAAAACTGTTTTTT. Its protein product is CASSQQPRTANEKLFF. This chain uses TRBV5-1 with TRBJ1-4, with D perhaps matching TRBD1 (6 bases). The CDR3 contains 16 residues. CDR1 SGHRS and CDR2 YFSETQ come from the germline V gene. V was cut by 4 bases and J by 3 bases, with 16 bases left in between.

The rearrangement uses TRBV11-3 and TRBJ2-1; a weak D match, TRBD2 (5 bases). The CDR3 has 15 residues. V dropped 3 bases and J dropped 0 bases, with 9 bases sitting between them. Germline CDR1 SGHNT, CDR2 YENEEA. The DNA of the CDR3 is TGTGCCAGCAGCTTTAAAGGGAGCTCCTACAATGAGCAGTTCTTC. Its protein product is CASSFKGSSYNEQFF.